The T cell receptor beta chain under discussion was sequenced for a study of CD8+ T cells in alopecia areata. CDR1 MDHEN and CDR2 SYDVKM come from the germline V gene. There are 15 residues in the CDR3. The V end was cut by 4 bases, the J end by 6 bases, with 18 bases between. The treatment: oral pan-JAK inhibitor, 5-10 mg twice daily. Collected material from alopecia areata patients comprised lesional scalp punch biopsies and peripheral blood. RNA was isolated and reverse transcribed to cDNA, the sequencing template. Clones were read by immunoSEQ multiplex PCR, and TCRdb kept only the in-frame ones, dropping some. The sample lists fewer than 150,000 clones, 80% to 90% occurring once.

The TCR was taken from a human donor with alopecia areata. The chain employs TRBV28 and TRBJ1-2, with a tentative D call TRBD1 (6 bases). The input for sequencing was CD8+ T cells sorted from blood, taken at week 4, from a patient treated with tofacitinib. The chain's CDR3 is CASSYLPDRYNGYTF. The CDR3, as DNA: TGTGCCAGCAGTTACTTGCCCGACAGGTACAATGGCTACACCTTC.